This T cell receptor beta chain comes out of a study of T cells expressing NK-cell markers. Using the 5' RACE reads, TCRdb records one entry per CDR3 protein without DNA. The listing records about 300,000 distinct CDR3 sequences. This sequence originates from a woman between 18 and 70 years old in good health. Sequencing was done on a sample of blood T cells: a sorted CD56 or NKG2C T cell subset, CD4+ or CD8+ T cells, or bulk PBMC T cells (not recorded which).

CDR3 region: CASSQLGGRDQPQHF. V usage is TRBV28 and J usage is TRBJ1-5; TCRdb lists TRBD1, though no DNA is available to test this call. This CDR3 comprises 15 residues. Germline lookup yields CDR1 MDHEN and CDR2 SYDVKM.